This entry is about one TCR beta chain. V gave up 7 bases and J gave up 6 bases, with 16 bases separating them. This CDR3 is built from 14 residues. CDR1 and CDR2 from the germline V gene are MDHEN and SYDVKM. The source of the sample is a study of blood T cell repertoires in COVID-19. Repertoires were generated with immunoSEQ multiplex PCR, while TCRdb's copy carries only in-frame clones and drops some. The sample has 210,000 or so clones; 70% to 90% are singletons. What was sequenced was PBMCs or T cells enriched from blood (not recorded which). The sequence was obtained from a woman aged 50 to 60 in a cohort exposed to, infected with or recovered from COVID-19 (not recorded which). The chain combines TRBV28 with TRBJ2-1; tentatively, D is TRBD1 (6 bases). In DNA form, the CDR3 reads TGTGCCAGCATACAGGGTGGGTTTGTCAATGAGCAGTTCTTC. Protein: CASIQGGFVNEQFF.